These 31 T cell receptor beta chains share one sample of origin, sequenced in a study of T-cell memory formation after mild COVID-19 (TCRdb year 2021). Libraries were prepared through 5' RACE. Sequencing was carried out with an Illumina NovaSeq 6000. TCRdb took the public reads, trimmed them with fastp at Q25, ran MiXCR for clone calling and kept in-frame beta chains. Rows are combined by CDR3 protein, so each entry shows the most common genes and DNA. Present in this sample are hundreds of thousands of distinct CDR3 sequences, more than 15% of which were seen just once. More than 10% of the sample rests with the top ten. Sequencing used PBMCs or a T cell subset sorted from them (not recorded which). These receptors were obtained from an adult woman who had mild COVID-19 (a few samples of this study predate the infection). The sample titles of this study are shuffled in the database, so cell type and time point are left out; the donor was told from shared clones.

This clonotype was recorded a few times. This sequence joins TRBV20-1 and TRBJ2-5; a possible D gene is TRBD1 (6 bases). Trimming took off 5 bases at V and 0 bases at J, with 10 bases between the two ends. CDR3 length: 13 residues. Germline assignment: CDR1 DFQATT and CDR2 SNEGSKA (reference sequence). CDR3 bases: TGCAGTGCTTCGGACAGAAACCAAGAGACCCAGTACTTC. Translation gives CSASDRNQETQYF.

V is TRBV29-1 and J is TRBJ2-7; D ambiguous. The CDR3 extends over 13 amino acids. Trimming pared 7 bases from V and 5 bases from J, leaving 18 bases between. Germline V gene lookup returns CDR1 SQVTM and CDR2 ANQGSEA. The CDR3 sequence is CSAALRLVDEQYF. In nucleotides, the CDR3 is TGCAGCGCTGCTTTGAGGCTTGTCGACGAGCAGTACTTC.

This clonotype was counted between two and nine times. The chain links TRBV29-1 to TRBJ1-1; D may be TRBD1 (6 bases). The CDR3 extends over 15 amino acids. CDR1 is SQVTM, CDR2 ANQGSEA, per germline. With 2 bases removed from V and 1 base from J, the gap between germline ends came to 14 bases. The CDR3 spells CSVEPIQGSNTEAFF. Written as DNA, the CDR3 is TGCAGCGTTGAACCCATACAGGGATCGAACACTGAAGCTTTCTTT.

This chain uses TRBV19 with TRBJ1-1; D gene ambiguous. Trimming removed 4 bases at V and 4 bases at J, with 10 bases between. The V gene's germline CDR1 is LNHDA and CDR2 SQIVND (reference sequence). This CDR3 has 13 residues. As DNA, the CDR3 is TGTGCCAGTAGTAGGCAGTGGGGCACTGAAGCTTTCTTT. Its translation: CASSRQWGTEAFF. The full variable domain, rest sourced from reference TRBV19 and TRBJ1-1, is DGGITQSPKYLFRKEGQNVTLSCEQNLNHDAMYWYRQDPGQGLRLIYYSQIVNDFQKGDIAEGYSVSREKKESFPLTVTSAQKNPTAFYLCASSRQWGTEAFFGQGTRLTVV.

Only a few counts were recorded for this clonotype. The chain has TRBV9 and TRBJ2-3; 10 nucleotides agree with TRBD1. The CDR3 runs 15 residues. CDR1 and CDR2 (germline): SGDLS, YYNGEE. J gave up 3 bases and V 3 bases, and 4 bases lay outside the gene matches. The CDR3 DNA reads TGTGCCAGCAGCGGAGACAGGGGGCGTACAGATACGCAGTATTTT. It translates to CASSGDRGRTDTQYF.

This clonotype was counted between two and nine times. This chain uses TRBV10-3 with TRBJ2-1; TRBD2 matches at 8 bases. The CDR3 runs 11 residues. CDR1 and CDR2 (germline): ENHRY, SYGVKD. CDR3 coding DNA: TGTGCGAGCGGGAGTCAATATGAGCAGTTCTTC. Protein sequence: CASGSQYEQFF.

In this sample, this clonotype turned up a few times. CDR3 sequence (DNA): TGTGCCAGCAGTTTAGGAGGAGGCTCTCCTGGAAACACCATATATTTT. Translating gives CASSLGGGSPGNTIYF. This rearrangement joins TRBV12-3 or TRBV12-4 to TRBJ1-3; D uncertain. The CDR3 runs to 16 residues. Trimming shortened V by 1 base and J by 2 bases, and 12 bases separated the two germline ends.

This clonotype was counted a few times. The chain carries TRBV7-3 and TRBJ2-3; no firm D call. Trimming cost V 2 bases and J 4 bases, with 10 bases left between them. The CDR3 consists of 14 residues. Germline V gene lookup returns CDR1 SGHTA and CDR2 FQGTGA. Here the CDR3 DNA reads TGTGCCAGCAGCTTATTTAGCCCGGCAGATACGCAGTATTTT. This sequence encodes CASSLFSPADTQYF.

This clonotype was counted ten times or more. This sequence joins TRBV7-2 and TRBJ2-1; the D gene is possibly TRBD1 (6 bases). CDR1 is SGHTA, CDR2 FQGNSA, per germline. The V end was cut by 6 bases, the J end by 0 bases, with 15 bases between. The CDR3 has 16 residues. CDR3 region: CASSWPGHLSYNEQFF. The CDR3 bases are TGTGCCAGCAGTTGGCCGGGACATCTCTCCTACAATGAGCAGTTCTTC.

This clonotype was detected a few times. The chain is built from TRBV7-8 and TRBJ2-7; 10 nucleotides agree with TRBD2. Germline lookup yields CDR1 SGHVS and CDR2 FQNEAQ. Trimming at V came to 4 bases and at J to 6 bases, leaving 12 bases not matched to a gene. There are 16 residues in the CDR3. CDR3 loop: CASSSGSGRALGEQYF. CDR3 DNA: TGTGCCAGCAGCTCGGGGAGCGGGAGGGCTTTAGGCGAGCAGTACTTC.

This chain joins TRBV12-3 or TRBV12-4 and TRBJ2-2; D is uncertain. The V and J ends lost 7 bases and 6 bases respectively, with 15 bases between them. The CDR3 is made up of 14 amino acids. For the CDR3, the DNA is TGTGCCAGCAAGAAGTTCCGTAATCCCGGGGAGCTGTTTTTT. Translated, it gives CASKKFRNPGELFF.

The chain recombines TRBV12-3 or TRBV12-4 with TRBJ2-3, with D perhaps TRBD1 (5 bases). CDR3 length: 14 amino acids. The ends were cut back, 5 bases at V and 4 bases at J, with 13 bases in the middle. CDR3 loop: CASSRQSGADTQYF. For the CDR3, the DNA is TGTGCCAGCAGTCGACAGTCCGGAGCAGATACGCAGTATTTT.

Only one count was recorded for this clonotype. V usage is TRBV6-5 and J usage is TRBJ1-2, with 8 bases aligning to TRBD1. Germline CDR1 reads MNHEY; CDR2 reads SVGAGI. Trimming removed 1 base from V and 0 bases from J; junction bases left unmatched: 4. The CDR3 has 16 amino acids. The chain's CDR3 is CASSYYGQGSNYGYTF. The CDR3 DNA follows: TGTGCCAGCAGTTACTACGGACAGGGCTCTAACTATGGCTACACCTTC.

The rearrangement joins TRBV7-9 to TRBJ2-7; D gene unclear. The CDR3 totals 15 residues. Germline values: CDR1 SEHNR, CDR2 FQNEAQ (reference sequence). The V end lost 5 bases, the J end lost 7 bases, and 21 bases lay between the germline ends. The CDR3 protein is CASSHSTWASEEQYF. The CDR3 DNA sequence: TGTGCCAGCAGCCACTCGACCTGGGCCTCTGAGGAGCAGTACTTC. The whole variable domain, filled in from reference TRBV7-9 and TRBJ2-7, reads DTGVSQNPRHKITKRGQNVTFRCDPISEHNRLYWYRQTLGQGPEFLTYFQNEAQLEKSRLLSDRFSAERPKGSFSTLEIQRTEQGDSAMYLCASSHSTWASEEQYFGPGTRLTVT.

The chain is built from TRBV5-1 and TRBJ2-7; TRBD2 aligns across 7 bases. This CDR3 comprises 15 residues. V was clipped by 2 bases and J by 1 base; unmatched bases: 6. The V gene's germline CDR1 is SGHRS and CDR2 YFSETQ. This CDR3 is CASSLLPSGSYEQYF. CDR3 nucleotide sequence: TGCGCCAGCAGCTTACTCCCTAGCGGATCCTACGAGCAGTACTTC.

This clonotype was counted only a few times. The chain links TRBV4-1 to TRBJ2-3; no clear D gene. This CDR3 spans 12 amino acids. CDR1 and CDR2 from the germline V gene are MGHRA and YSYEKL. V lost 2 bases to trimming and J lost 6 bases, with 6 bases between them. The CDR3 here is CASSQPSDTQYF. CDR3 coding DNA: TGCGCCAGCAGCCAACCTTCGGATACGCAGTATTTT.

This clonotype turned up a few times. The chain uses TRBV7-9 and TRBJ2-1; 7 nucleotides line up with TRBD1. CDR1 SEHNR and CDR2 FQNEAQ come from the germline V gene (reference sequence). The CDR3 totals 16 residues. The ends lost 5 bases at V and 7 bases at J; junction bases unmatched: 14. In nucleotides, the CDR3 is TGTGCCAGCAGCCTACGGACAGGCCCCGCTTTTAATGAGCAGTTCTTC. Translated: CASSLRTGPAFNEQFF.

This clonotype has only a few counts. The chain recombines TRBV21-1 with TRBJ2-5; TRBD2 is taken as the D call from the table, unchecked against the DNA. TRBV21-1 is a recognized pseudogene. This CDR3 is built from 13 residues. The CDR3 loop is CASLLAEQETQYF. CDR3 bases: TGTGCCAGCCTACTAGCGGAGCAAGAGACCCAGTACTTC.

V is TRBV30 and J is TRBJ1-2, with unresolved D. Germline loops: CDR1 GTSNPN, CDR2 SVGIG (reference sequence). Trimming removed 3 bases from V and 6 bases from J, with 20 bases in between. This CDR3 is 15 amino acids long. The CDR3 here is CAWSEIKRSSDGYTF. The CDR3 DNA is TGTGCCTGGAGCGAAATTAAAAGGAGTAGCGATGGCTACACCTTC.

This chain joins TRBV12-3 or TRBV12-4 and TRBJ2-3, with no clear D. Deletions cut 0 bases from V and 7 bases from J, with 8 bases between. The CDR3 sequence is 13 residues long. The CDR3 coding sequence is TGTGCCAGCAGTTTAGCGGAAGCAAATACGCAGTATTTT. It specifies CASSLAEANTQYF.

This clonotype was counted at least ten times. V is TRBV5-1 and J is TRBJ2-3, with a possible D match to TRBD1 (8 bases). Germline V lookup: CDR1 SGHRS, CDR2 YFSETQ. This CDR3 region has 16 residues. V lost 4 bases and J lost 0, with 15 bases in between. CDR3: CASSNTGGASTDTQYF. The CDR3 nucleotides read TGCGCCAGCAGCAATACAGGGGGGGCAAGCACAGATACGCAGTATTTT.

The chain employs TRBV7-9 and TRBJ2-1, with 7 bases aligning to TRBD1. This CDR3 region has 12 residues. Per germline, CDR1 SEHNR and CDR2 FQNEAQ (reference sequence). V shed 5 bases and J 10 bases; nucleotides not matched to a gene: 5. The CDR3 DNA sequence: TGTGCCAGCAGCCCACAGGGGCACGAGCAGTTCTTC. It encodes CASSPQGHEQFF.

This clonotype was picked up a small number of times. The CDR3 loop reads CASSPGTVLDGYTF. The CDR3 DNA reads as TGTGCCAGCAGTCCAGGGACAGTGCTGGACGGCTACACCTTC. The rearrangement joins TRBV12-3 or TRBV12-4 to TRBJ1-2; 7 positions agree with TRBD1. The CDR3 is made up of 14 amino acids. V shed 5 bases and J 8 bases; nucleotides not matched to a gene: 11.

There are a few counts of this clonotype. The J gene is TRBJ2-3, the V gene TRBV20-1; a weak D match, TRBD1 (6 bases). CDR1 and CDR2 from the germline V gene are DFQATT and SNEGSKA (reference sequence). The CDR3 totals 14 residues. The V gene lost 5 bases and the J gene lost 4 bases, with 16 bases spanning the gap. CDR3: CSAHRVTSADTQYF. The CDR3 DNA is TGCAGTGCTCACAGGGTCACAAGTGCAGATACGCAGTATTTT.

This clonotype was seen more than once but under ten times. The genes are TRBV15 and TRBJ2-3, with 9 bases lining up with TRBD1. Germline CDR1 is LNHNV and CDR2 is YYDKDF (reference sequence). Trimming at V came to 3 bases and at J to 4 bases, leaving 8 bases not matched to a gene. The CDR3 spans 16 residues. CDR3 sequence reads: CATSRGPGQGPDTQYF. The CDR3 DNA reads TGTGCCACCAGCAGGGGACCGGGACAGGGTCCAGATACGCAGTATTTT.

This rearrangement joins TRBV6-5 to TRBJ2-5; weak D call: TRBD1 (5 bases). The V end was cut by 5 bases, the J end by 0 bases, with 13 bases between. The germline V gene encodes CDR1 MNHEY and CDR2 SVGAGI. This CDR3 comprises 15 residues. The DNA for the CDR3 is TGTGCCAGCAGTCCTCGACAGAGTTACCAAGAGACCCAGTACTTC. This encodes CASSPRQSYQETQYF.

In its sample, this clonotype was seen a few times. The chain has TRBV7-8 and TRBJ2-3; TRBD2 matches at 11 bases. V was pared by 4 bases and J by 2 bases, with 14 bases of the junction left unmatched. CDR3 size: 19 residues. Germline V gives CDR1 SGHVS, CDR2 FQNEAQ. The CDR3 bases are TGTGCCAGCAGCTCAACACCCGGTACTAGCGGGAGACCCACAGATACGCAGTATTTT. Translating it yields CASSSTPGTSGRPTDTQYF.

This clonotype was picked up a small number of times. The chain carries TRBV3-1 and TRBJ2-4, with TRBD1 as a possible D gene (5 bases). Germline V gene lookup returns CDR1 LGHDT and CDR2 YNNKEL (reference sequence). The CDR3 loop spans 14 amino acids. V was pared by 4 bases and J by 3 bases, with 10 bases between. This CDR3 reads CASSPTESKNIQYF. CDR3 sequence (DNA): TGTGCCAGCAGCCCGACAGAGAGCAAAAACATTCAGTACTTC.

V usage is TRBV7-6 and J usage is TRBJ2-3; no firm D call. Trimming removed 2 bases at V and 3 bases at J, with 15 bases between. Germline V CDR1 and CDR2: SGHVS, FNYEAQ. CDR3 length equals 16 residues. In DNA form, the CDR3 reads TGTGCCAGCAGCTTATTTGCAGCCGCCGGGACAGATACGCAGTATTTT. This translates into CASSLFAAAGTDTQYF.

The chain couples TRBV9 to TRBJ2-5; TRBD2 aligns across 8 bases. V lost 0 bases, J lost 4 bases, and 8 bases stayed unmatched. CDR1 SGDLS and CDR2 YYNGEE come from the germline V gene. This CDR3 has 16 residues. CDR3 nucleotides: TGTGCCAGCAGCGTAGGGGTGCGGGGGGCGACAGAGACCCAGTACTTC. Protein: CASSVGVRGATETQYF.

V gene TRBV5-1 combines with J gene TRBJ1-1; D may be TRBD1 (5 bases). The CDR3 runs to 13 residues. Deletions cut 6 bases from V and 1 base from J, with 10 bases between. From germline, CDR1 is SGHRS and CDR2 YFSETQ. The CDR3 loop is CASIGGENTEAFF. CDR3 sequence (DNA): TGCGCCAGCATTGGGGGAGAGAACACTGAAGCTTTCTTT.